This T cell receptor (beta chain) is from a study of cytomegalovirus exposure and HLA in healthy donors. General study points: Researchers catalogued some 160 TCR beta chains as cytomegalovirus-associated. In all likelihood, a cluster of highly shared sequence variants was a sequencing artifact. Later analysis associated a missense DCLRE1C variant with TCR beta V- and J-gene trimming. Being indistinguishable, some V segments were excluded, TRBV6-2 and TRBV6-3 among them.

Comments on this clone: Its target is unknown.

PCR primers comprised 60 Vbeta and 13 Jbeta primers. Profiling relied on immunoSEQ multiplex PCR, and the TCRdb table lists in-frame clones only, not all of them. This table holds 100,000 to 150,000 clones, around 79% found once. Germline V CDR1 and CDR2: SEHNR, FQNEAQ (reference sequence). This CDR3 is 16 amino acids long. V lost 5 bases, J lost 1 base, and 8 bases stayed unmatched. The sequenced sample consisted of PBMCs. This TCR came from a woman aged 40 to 49 in good health and CMV-seronegative. The genes are TRBV7-9 and TRBJ2-5, with 9 nucleotides matching TRBD1. CDR3 sequence: CASSPRRDRAQETQYF. The DNA of the CDR3 is TGTGCCAGCAGCCCCCGCCGGGACAGGGCCCAAGAGACCCAGTACTTC. The full variable domain, completed using reference TRBV7-9 and TRBJ2-5, is DTGVSQNPRHKITKRGQNVTFRCDPISEHNRLYWYRQTLGQGPEFLTYFQNEAQLEKSRLLSDRFSAERPKGSFSTLEIQRTEQGDSAMYLCASSPRRDRAQETQYFGPGTRLLVL.